The 15 T cell receptor beta chains given below trace back to one sample, sequenced in a study of blood T cell repertoires in COVID-19. TCRdb's copy holds only in-frame clones and misses some; the assay was immunoSEQ multiplex PCR. The top ten hold about 2.2% of the sample, which has about 280,000 clones, around 87% seen once. Input material: peripheral blood. These receptors came from a woman aged 50 to 60 who had recovered from COVID-19.

The rearrangement links TRBV9 to TRBJ2-1; D is undetermined. V was pared by 4 bases and J by 7 bases, with 9 bases between. This CDR3 has 12 residues. Germline loops: CDR1 SGDLS, CDR2 YYNGEE. The CDR3 DNA follows: TGTGCCAGCAGCTCGAGTCGGAATGAGCAGTTCTTC. Its protein product is CASSSSRNEQFF.

In its sample, this clone was seen once. The chain joins TRBV6-6 to TRBJ1-3; D possibly corresponds to TRBD1 (5 bases). Germline values: CDR1 MNHNY, CDR2 SVGAGI (reference sequence). This CDR3 has 16 amino acids. V was shortened by 2 bases and J by 4 bases, with 15 bases between the two germline ends. CDR3 amino acids: CASSYIQGPLGNTIYF. The CDR3 nucleotides are TGTGCCAGCAGTTACATTCAGGGCCCTCTGGGAAACACCATATATTTT.

This chain joins TRBV4-3 and TRBJ1-2; 8 bases agree with TRBD1. Germline V CDR1 and CDR2: LGHNA, YSLEER. V was clipped by 1 base and J by 4 bases; unmatched bases: 5. This CDR3 region has 15 residues. CDR3 coding DNA: TGCGCCAGCAGCCAAGCGGCAGGGGGCCTCTATGGCTACACCTTC. Amino acid sequence: CASSQAAGGLYGYTF.

The CDR3 protein is CASRGDTRYGSAFF. DNA of the CDR3: TGTGCCAGTAGGGGTGACACACGGTACGGATCGGCTTTCTTT. The rearrangement links TRBV3-1 (or the pseudogene TRBV3-2) to TRBJ1-1; a weak D match, TRBD1 (5 bases). This CDR3 region has 14 residues. The germline V and J ends were trimmed by 9 bases and 11 bases, with 25 bases remaining between them. The germline V gene encodes CDR1 LGHDT and CDR2 YNNKEL (reference sequence).

V usage is TRBV5-1 and J usage is TRBJ1-6; TRBD1 agrees at 7 bases. The CDR3 has 15 amino acids. Germline CDR1 and CDR2: SGHRS and YFSETQ. The V gene end was trimmed by 2 bases and the J gene end by 9 bases; junction bases not matched to a gene: 8. This CDR3 is CASSLEAGGVSPLHF. CDR3 DNA sequence: TGCGCCAGCAGCTTAGAAGCAGGGGGAGTTTCACCCCTCCACTTT. The variable domain in full, completed from reference TRBV5-1 and TRBJ1-6, reads KAGVTQTPRYLIKTRGQQVTLSCSPISGHRSVSWYQQTPGQGLQFLFEYFSETQRNKGNFPGRFSGRQFSNSRSEMNVSTLELGDSALYLCASSLEAGGVSPLHFGNGTRLTVT.

The CDR3 DNA is TGTGCCAGTAGTGCCAACAGGGGGCGCATCAATCAGCCCCAGCATTTT. It translates to CASSANRGRINQPQHF. V usage is TRBV19 and J usage is TRBJ1-5; 9 bases fit TRBD1. The CDR3 covers 16 residues. The V gene's germline CDR1 is LNHDA and CDR2 SQIVND (reference sequence). The ends lost 5 bases at V and 3 bases at J; junction bases unmatched: 8.

The CDR3 spells CASSLNSVSTDTQYF. The CDR3 region has the DNA TGTGCCAGCAGCTTAAATTCGGTTAGCACAGATACGCAGTATTTT. This chain links TRBV11-2 with TRBJ2-3; D ambiguous. The CDR3 is made up of 15 amino acids. Germline V gene sequence: CDR1 SGHAT, CDR2 FQNNGV. V lost 2 bases to trimming and J lost 0 bases, with 9 bases between them. Together with reference TRBV11-2 and TRBJ2-3, the CDR3 gives the full variable domain: EAGVAQSPRYKIIEKRQSVAFWCNPISGHATLYWYQQILGQGPKLLIQFQNNGVVDDSQLPKDRFSAERLKGVDSTLKIQPAKLEDSAVYLCASSLNSVSTDTQYFGPGTRLTVL.

This clone was counted a single time. The V and J genes are TRBV11-3 and TRBJ2-5, with D possibly matching TRBD1 (5 bases). The CDR3 sequence is 13 residues long. In germline, CDR1 is SGHNT, CDR2 YENEEA. V was cut by 5 bases and J by 5 bases, with 12 bases left in between. CDR3 sequence (DNA): TGTGCCAGCAGCCTAGGGGCCAGGGAGACCCAGTACTTC. Protein sequence: CASSLGARETQYF.

The CDR3 DNA reads TGTGCCAGCTCCGGGCGAGTAATACTAGACTATGGCTACACCTTC. This sequence encodes CASSGRVILDYGYTF. This chain links TRBV2 with TRBJ1-2; D is uncertain. CDR1 SNHLY and CDR2 FYNNEI come from the germline V gene. V was cut by 8 bases and J by 3 bases, with 19 bases left in between. CDR3 length: 15 amino acids. Using reference TRBV2 and TRBJ1-2 for the parts outside the CDR3, the full variable domain is EPEVTQTPSHQVTQMGQEVILRCVPISNHLYFYWYRQILGQKVEFLVSFYNNEISEKSEIFDDQFSVERPDGSNFTLKIRSTKLEDSAMYFCASSGRVILDYGYTFGSGTRLTVV.

The rearrangement links TRBV19 to TRBJ1-1; perhaps TRBD1 as D (5 bases). The CDR3 is 15 residues long. The germline gives CDR1 LNHDA, CDR2 SQIVND (reference sequence). V lost 6 bases and J lost 4, with 18 bases in between. CDR3 DNA: TGTGCCAGTAGACCCGTTGGGGGGAAAGGCACTGAAGCTTTCTTT. Its protein product is CASRPVGGKGTEAFF.

This chain links TRBV7-9 with TRBJ1-1; D unclear. Germline values: CDR1 SEHNR, CDR2 FQNEAQ (reference sequence). The V end lost 4 bases, the J end lost 1 base, and 13 bases lay between the germline ends. There are 15 residues in the CDR3. CDR3 in amino acids: CASSYSSLRNTEAFF. The CDR3 DNA is TGTGCCAGCAGCTACTCAAGCCTCCGGAACACTGAAGCTTTCTTT.

V is TRBV28 and J is TRBJ1-4; D might be TRBD1 (6 bases). The CDR3 runs 14 residues. Germline V CDR1 and CDR2: MDHEN, SYDVKM. Trimming took off 8 bases at V and 4 bases at J, with 14 bases between the two ends. The DNA for the CDR3 is TGTGCCAGCTGGGGGGGGGCAGTTAATGAAAAACTGTTTTTT. This encodes CASWGGAVNEKLFF.

Only a few counts were recorded for this clone. The chain is built from TRBV30 and TRBJ1-4, with D uncertain. Looked up from germline, CDR1 is GTSNPN and CDR2 is SVGIG (reference sequence). This CDR3 is 15 amino acids long. V gave up 2 bases and J gave up 4 bases, with 14 bases separating them. The CDR3 region has the DNA TGTGCCTGGAGTCCCTTTGGTGTGAGTAATGAAAAACTGTTTTTT. Translated, it gives CAWSPFGVSNEKLFF.

The chain joins TRBV2 to TRBJ2-1; TRBD1 agrees at 10 bases. The trim removed 4 bases at V and 7 bases at J, leaving 1 base unmatched. This CDR3 has 13 amino acids. Germline assignment: CDR1 SNHLY and CDR2 FYNNEI. The CDR3 DNA reads as TGTGCCAGCAGTGGGGACAGGGGTAATGAGCAGTTCTTC. It yields the protein CASSGDRGNEQFF.

This clone was picked up one time. This rearrangement joins TRBV7-3 to TRBJ2-1, with 8 bases that match TRBD2. Germline V gives CDR1 SGHTA, CDR2 FQGTGA. Losses at the gene ends were 2 bases for V and 3 bases for J; bases not matched to a gene: 6. CDR3 length equals 16 residues. The chain's CDR3 is CASSLYPSGYYNEQFF. Written as DNA, the CDR3 is TGTGCCAGCAGCTTATACCCTAGCGGGTACTACAATGAGCAGTTCTTC.